The 8 T cell receptor beta chains below come from one sample, sequenced in a study of T cells in Graves' hyperthyroidism and ophthalmopathy. RNA transcripts yielded amplified TCR beta CDR3 regions. The TCR CDR3 first-round RT-PCR relied on the HTBI primer set. TCRdb processed the multiplex PCR reads anew with MiXCR; each CDR3 protein has one entry. The sample gives under 350,000 distinct CDR3 sequences, approximately 15% of which show up once; 55% to 60% is in the top ten. Sequenced input: blood. The receptors originated from a woman aged 60-75 years with Graves' ophthalmopathy.

This clonotype was detected many times. J is TRBJ2-7 and V is TRBV28, with unresolved D. Looked up from germline, CDR1 is MDHEN and CDR2 is SYDVKM. V was shortened by 3 bases and J by 3 bases, with 3 bases between the two germline ends. CDR3 length equals 11 residues. Written as DNA, the CDR3 is TGTGCCAGCAGTTTCCTCTACGAGCAGTACTTC. Protein sequence: CASSFLYEQYF.

V and J are TRBV4-3 and TRBJ2-3; no firm D call. The CDR3 sequence is 16 residues long. The V end lost 0 bases, the J end lost 4 bases, and 14 bases lay between the germline ends. The germline V gene has CDR1 LGHNA and CDR2 YSLEER. CDR3 sequence reads: CASSQDPGPMADTQYF. CDR3 coding DNA: TGCGCCAGCAGCCAAGACCCGGGCCCTATGGCAGATACGCAGTATTTT.

This clonotype has a count of ten or more. This chain connects TRBV6-1 to TRBJ1-1; D not resolved. V lost 6 bases and J 2 bases, leaving 10 bases between the germline ends. This CDR3 has 13 amino acids. Germline CDR1 and CDR2: MNHNS and SASEGT. In DNA form, the CDR3 reads TGTGCCAGCAGGCCGGGATACAACACTGAAGCTTTCTTT. It yields the protein CASRPGYNTEAFF.

This chain connects TRBV7-9 to TRBJ2-3; 12 nucleotides align to TRBD2. This CDR3 contains 17 residues. Germline CDR1 and CDR2: SEHNR and FQNEAQ (reference sequence). V gave up 7 bases and J gave up 2 bases; unmatched junction bases: 10. The CDR3 reads CASTVTSGGPLTDTQYF. CDR3 sequence (DNA): TGTGCCAGCACCGTGACTAGCGGGGGCCCGCTCACAGATACGCAGTATTTT.

This clonotype was seen ten or more times. CDR3 in DNA: TGTGCCAGCAGTAAACAGGGTCCCACCACTCCCGAGCAGTACTTC. This sequence encodes CASSKQGPTTPEQYF. The rearrangement joins TRBV7-2 to TRBJ2-7, with D possibly matching TRBD1 (6 bases). Trimming pared 6 bases from V and 6 bases from J, leaving 21 bases between. The CDR3 length is 15 residues. Germline values: CDR1 SGHTA, CDR2 FQGNSA.

Many counts were recorded for this clonotype. The rearrangement joins TRBV7-9 to TRBJ1-6; 7 bases agree with TRBD1. Germline loops: CDR1 SEHNR, CDR2 FQNEAQ (reference sequence). CDR3 size: 15 residues. With 4 bases clipped from V and 14 bases from J, the junction kept 14 bases outside the gene matches. The CDR3 region is CASSSPEAGGNALHF. CDR3 sequence (DNA): TGTGCCAGCAGCTCCCCCGAGGCAGGGGGTAACGCCCTCCACTTT.

This clonotype was recorded many times. The V call is TRBV27, the J call TRBJ2-7; 8 nucleotides align to TRBD1. The CDR3 loop spans 16 amino acids. The germline V gene encodes CDR1 MNHEY and CDR2 SMNVEV (reference sequence). Trimming cost V 5 bases and J 6 bases; bases outside gene matches: 15. Here the CDR3 reads CASSPRPPGTGPEQYF. CDR3 DNA sequence: TGTGCCAGCAGTCCCCGACCCCCCGGGACAGGACCCGAGCAGTACTTC.

The V call is TRBV7-2, the J call TRBJ2-3, with 9 bases fitting TRBD1. In germline, CDR1 is SGHTA, CDR2 FQGNSA. With V trimmed by 5 bases and J by 4 bases, 10 bases remained unmatched. The CDR3 sequence is 16 residues long. CDR3 residues: CASSPFPRQGADTQYF. CDR3 sequence (DNA): TGTGCCAGCAGCCCCTTCCCCCGACAGGGGGCAGATACGCAGTATTTT.